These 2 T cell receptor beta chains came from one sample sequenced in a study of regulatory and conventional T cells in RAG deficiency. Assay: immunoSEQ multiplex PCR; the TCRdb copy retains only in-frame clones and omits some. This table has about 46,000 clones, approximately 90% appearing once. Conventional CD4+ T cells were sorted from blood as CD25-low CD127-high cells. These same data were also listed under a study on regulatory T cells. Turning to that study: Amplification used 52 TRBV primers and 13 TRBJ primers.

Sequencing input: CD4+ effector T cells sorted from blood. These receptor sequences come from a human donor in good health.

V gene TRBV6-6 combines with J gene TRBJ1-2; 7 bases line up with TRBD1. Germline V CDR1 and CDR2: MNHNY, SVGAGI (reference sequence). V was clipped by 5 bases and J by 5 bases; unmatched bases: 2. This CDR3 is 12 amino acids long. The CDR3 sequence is CASSQQGYGYTF. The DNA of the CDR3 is TGTGCCAGCAGTCAACAGGGGTATGGCTACACCTTC.

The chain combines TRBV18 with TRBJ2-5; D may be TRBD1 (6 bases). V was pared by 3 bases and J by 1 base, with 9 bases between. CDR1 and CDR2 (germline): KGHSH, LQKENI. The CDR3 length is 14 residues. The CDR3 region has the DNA TGTGCCAGCTCACCGCGGACAGTCCAAGAGACCCAGTACTTC. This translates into CASSPRTVQETQYF.